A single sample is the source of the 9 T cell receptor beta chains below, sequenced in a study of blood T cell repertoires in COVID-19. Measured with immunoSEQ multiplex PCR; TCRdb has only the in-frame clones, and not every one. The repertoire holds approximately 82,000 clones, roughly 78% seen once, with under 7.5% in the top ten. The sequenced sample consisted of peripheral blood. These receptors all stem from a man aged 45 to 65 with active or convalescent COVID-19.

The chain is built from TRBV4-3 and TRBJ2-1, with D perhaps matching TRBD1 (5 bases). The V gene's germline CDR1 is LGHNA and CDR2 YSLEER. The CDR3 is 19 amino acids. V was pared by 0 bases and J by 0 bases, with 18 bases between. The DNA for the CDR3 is TGCGCCAGCAGCCAAGATACCCCCAGGGTTATACTCTCCTACAATGAGCAGTTCTTC. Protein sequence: CASSQDTPRVILSYNEQFF.

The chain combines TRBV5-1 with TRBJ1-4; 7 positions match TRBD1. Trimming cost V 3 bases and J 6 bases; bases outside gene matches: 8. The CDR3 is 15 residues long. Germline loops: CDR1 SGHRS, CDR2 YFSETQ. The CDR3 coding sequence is TGCGCCAGCAGCTCAGGAGTCAGGGGGTATGAAAAACTGTTTTTT. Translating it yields CASSSGVRGYEKLFF.

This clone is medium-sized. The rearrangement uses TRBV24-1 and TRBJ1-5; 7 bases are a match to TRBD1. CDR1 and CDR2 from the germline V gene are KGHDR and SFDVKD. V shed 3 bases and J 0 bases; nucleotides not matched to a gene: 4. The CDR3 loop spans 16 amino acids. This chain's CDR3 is CATSDTQGNSNQPQHF. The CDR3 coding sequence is TGTGCCACCAGTGATACACAGGGGAATAGCAATCAGCCCCAGCATTTT.

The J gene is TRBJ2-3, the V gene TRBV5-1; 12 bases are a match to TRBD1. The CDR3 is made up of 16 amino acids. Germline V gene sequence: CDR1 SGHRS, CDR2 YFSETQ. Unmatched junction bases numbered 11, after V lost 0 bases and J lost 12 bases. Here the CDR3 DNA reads TGCGCCAGCAGCTTGGGGCTGAGTCCCGGGACAGGGGGCCAGTATTTT. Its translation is CASSLGLSPGTGGQYF.

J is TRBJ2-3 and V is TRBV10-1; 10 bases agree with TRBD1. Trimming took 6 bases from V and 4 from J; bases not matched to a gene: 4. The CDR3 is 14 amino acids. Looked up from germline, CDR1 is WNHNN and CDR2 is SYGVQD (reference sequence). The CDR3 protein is CASSDGQGADTQYF. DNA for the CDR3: TGCGCCAGCAGCGACGGACAGGGGGCAGATACGCAGTATTTT.

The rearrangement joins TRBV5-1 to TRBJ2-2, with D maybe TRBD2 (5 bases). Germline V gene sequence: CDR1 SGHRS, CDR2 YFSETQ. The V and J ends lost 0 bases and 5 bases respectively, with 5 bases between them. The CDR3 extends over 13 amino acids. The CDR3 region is CASSLERTGELFF. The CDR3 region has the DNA TGCGCCAGCAGCTTGGAGCGGACCGGGGAGCTGTTTTTT.

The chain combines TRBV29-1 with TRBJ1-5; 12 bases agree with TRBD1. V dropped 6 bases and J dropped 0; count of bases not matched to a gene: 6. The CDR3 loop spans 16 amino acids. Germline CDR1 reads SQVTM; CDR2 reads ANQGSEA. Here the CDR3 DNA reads TGCAGCGTCGCGGGACAGGGGGCGGGTAGCAATCAGCCCCAGCATTTT. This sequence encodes CSVAGQGAGSNQPQHF.

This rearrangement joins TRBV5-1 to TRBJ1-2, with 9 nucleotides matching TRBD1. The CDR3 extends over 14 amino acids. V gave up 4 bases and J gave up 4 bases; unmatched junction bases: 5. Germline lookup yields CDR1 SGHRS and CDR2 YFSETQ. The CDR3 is CASSGRQGGYGYTF. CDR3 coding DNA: TGCGCCAGCAGCGGCCGACAGGGGGGCTATGGCTACACCTTC.

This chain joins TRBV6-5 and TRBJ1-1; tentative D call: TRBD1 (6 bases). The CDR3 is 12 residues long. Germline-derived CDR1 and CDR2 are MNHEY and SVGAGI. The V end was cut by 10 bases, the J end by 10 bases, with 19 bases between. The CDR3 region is CATRTPGAAAFF. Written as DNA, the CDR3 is TGTGCCACCCGTACACCAGGGGCGGCAGCTTTCTTT.